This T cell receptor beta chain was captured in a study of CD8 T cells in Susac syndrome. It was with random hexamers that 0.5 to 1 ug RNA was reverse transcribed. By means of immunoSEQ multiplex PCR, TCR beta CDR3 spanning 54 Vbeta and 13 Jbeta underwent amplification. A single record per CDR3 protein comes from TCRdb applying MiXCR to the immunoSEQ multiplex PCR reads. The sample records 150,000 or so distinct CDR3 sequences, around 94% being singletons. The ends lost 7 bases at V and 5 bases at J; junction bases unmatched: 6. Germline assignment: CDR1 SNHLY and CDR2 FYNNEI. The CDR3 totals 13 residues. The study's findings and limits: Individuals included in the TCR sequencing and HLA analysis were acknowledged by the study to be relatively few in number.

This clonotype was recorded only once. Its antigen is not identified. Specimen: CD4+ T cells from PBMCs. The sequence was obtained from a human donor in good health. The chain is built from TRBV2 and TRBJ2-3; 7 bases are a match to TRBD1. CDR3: CASTGNRGDTQYF. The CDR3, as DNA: TGTGCCAGCACGGGGAACAGGGGAGATACGCAGTATTTT.